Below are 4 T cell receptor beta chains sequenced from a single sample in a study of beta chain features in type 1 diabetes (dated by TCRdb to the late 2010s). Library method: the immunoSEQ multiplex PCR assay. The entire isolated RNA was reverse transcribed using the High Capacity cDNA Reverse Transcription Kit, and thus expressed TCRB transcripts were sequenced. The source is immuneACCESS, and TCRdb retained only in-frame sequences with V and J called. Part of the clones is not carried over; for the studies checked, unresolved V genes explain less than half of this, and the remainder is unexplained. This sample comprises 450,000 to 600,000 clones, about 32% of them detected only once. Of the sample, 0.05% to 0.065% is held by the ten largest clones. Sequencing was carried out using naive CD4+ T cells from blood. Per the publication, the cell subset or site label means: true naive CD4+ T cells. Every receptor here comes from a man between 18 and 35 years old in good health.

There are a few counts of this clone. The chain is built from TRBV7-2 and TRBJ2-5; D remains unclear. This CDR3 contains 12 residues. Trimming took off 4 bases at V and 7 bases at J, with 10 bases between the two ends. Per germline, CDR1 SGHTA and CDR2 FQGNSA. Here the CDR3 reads CASSSTVGTQYF. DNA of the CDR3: TGTGCCAGCAGCTCCACAGTGGGGACCCAGTACTTC.

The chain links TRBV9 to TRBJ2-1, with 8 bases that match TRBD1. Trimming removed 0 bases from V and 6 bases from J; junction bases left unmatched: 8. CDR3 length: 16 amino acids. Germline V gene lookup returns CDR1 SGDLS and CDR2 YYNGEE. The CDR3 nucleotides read TGTGCCAGCAGCGTAGGGGTAGGACAGGGTGTCAATGAGCAGTTCTTC. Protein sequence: CASSVGVGQGVNEQFF.

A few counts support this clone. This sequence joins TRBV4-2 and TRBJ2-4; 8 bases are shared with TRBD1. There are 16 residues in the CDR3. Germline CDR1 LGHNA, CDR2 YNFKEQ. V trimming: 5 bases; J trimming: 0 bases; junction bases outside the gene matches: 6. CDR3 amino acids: CASSAGQVLAKNIQYF. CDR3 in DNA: TGTGCCAGCAGCGCGGGACAGGTGCTAGCCAAAAACATTCAGTACTTC.

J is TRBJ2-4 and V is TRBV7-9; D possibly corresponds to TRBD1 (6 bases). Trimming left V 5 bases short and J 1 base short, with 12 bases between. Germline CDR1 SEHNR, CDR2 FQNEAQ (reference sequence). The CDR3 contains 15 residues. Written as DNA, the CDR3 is TGTGCCAGCAGCACTACAGGGTTCGCCAAAAACATTCAGTACTTC. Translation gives CASSTTGFAKNIQYF.